In this sample, the clone carrying this T cell receptor (beta chain) turned up many times. The data are from a study of spatial heterogeneity in lung cancer. Time point denoted: sample taken at primary tumor resection. Samples were obtained from about 72 donors, all untreated early-stage non-small cell lung cancer patients. Each TCR cDNA molecule bore a unique molecular identifier. TCRdb passed the 5' RACE reads through MiXCR, listing each CDR3 protein once. The profile covers some 44,000 distinct CDR3 sequences, with roughly an eighth appearing a single time and about 60% taken by the ten largest. V shed 4 bases and J shed 4 bases, with 6 bases lying between them. The CDR3 extends over 12 amino acids. Germline V gives CDR1 SGHTA, CDR2 FQGNSA.

The sequenced sample was PBMCs, obtained at surgery. The genes are TRBV7-2 and TRBJ2-3; D unresolved. This receptor was obtained from a male donor with early-stage non-small cell lung cancer. The CDR3 DNA is TGTGCCAGCAGCTCACAGCCAGATACGCAGTATTTT. The encoded protein is CASSSQPDTQYF.